This passage covers 23 T cell receptor beta chains from one sample sequenced in a study of CD8 T cell repertoires and HIV-1 epitope variants. TCRdb's copy holds only in-frame clones and misses some; the assay was immunoSEQ multiplex PCR. This table holds approximately 90,000 clones, roughly four fifths found once. The sequencing sample was made of uncultured baseline CD8+ T cells from peripheral blood mononuclear cells (PBMCs). All receptors derive from a male donor with HIV.

The rearrangement uses TRBV5-1 and TRBJ2-7, with 10 nucleotides matching TRBD1. The CDR3 extends over 16 amino acids. V lost 3 bases to trimming and J lost 3 bases; unmatched junction nucleotides: 9. Per germline, CDR1 SGHRS and CDR2 YFSETQ. CDR3 protein: CASSSGQGSSVYEQYF. Written as DNA, the CDR3 is TGCGCCAGCAGCTCGGGACAGGGGTCATCCGTCTACGAGCAGTACTTC.

In its sample, this clone was seen a few times. The genes are TRBV7-9 and TRBJ2-1; possible D gene TRBD1, 6 bases. The CDR3 length is 12 residues. Germline-derived CDR1 and CDR2 are SEHNR and FQNEAQ (reference sequence). V was shortened by 3 bases and J by 10 bases, with 10 bases between the two germline ends. The CDR3 reads CASSLGTTEQFF. CDR3 DNA: TGTGCCAGCAGCTTGGGGACAACGGAGCAGTTCTTC.

The rearrangement uses TRBV4-1 and TRBJ1-2; D remains unclear. Trimming stripped 0 bases from V and 7 bases from J, with 15 bases between. This CDR3 has 15 amino acids. Germline V gene lookup returns CDR1 MGHRA and CDR2 YSYEKL. CDR3 in DNA: TGCGCCAGCAGCCAAGATACGGGGTTATCGTCTGGCTACACCTTC. Encoded protein: CASSQDTGLSSGYTF.

The rearrangement joins TRBV19 to TRBJ1-4; D possibly corresponds to TRBD1 (6 bases). This CDR3 is 14 amino acids long. The germline CDR1 and CDR2 sequences are LNHDA and SQIVND (reference sequence). Trimming removed 3 bases from V and 5 bases from J, with 10 bases in between. The CDR3 nucleotides read TGTGCCAGTAGTATGTACAGGGAAAATGAAAAACTGTTTTTT. Translation: CASSMYRENEKLFF.

This clone came up a few times. The chain joins TRBV5-4 to TRBJ1-2; no reliable D call. Germline values: CDR1 SGHNT, CDR2 YYREEE (reference sequence). V lost 7 bases, J lost 1 base, and 11 bases lay in between. This CDR3 contains 13 residues. Written as DNA, the CDR3 is TGTGCCAGCTTAGACGCGGATAACTATGGCTACACCTTC. It translates to CASLDADNYGYTF.

This chain uses TRBV5-4 with TRBJ2-7, with D perhaps matching TRBD1 (6 bases). CDR1 and CDR2 (germline): SGHNT, YYREEE (reference sequence). The CDR3 is 14 residues long. The V and J ends lost 2 bases and 7 bases respectively, with 16 bases between them. This chain's CDR3 is CASSFLQGVSEQYF. In DNA, the CDR3 is TGTGCCAGCAGCTTTCTACAGGGTGTGAGTGAGCAGTACTTC.

The gene calls are TRBV2 and TRBJ1-6, with D possibly matching TRBD1 (5 bases). CDR3 length: 15 residues. With 3 bases removed from V and 5 bases from J, the gap between germline ends came to 11 bases. Germline lookup yields CDR1 SNHLY and CDR2 FYNNEI. The chain's CDR3 is CASSEQGPHNSPLHF. In DNA form, the CDR3 reads TGTGCCAGCAGTGAGCAGGGCCCTCATAATTCACCCCTCCACTTT.

The J gene is TRBJ1-5, the V gene TRBV7-2; D call uncertain. The CDR3 loop spans 14 amino acids. Trimming shortened V by 5 bases and J by 2 bases, and 10 bases separated the two germline ends. The germline V gene encodes CDR1 SGHTA and CDR2 FQGNSA. For the CDR3, the DNA is TGTGCCAGCAGCCTTGGACTTGGCAATCAGCCCCAGCATTTT. It encodes CASSLGLGNQPQHF.

The chain recombines TRBV2 with TRBJ2-7; no firm D call. The V gene lost 7 bases and the J gene lost 2 bases, with 12 bases spanning the gap. CDR1 and CDR2 from the germline V gene are SNHLY and FYNNEI. The CDR3 totals 13 residues. The CDR3 DNA reads as TGTGCCAGCAACCCGGGCGACACCTACGAGCAGTACTTC. Its protein is CASNPGDTYEQYF.

The V call is TRBV5-4, the J call TRBJ2-1; 9 bases are shared with TRBD2. The CDR3 covers 15 residues. The germline gives CDR1 SGHNT, CDR2 YYREEE (reference sequence). V dropped 0 bases and J dropped 2; count of bases not matched to a gene: 0. The CDR3 region is CASSLGLAAYNEQFF. CDR3 coding DNA: TGTGCCAGCAGCTTGGGACTAGCGGCCTACAATGAGCAGTTCTTC. Based on the CDR3 plus reference TRBV5-4 and TRBJ2-1, the full variable domain is ETGVTQSPTHLIKTRGQQVTLRCSSQSGHNTVSWYQQALGQGPQFIFQYYREEENGRGNFPPRFSGLQFPNYSSELNVNALELDDSALYLCASSLGLAAYNEQFFGPGTRLTVL.

The chain couples TRBV19 to TRBJ2-3; TRBD2 is a possible D gene (5 bases). The CDR3 runs 14 residues. V lost 5 bases, J lost 6 bases, and 15 bases lay in between. Germline V CDR1 and CDR2: LNHDA, SQIVND (reference sequence). CDR3 DNA sequence: TGTGCCAGTAGTGCGGGTCATTCCGCCGATACGCAGTATTTT. The encoded protein is CASSAGHSADTQYF.

The chain couples TRBV9 to TRBJ2-7; 10 bases align to TRBD2. With 1 base clipped from V and 6 bases from J, the junction kept 7 bases outside the gene matches. The CDR3 totals 15 residues. Germline V gene lookup returns CDR1 SGDLS and CDR2 YYNGEE. The DNA for the CDR3 is TGTGCCAGCAGCGTAACTAGCGGGGTAGGAGGCGAGCAGTACTTC. It is translated as CASSVTSGVGGEQYF.

In its sample, this clone was seen once. This chain joins TRBV27 and TRBJ2-3, with 15 bases fitting TRBD2. Germline-derived CDR1 and CDR2 are MNHEY and SMNVEV (reference sequence). This CDR3 is built from 15 residues. Trimming took 4 bases from V and 5 from J; bases not matched to a gene: 1. CDR3 sequence (DNA): TGTGCCAGCAGTTGGACTAGCGGGAGGGGAGATACGCAGTATTTT. Translation gives CASSWTSGRGDTQYF.

V gene TRBV7-9 combines with J gene TRBJ2-1; 7 bases match TRBD1. CDR1 is SEHNR, CDR2 FQNEAQ, per germline (reference sequence). This CDR3 has 15 amino acids. Trimming took 4 bases from V and 3 from J; bases not matched to a gene: 6. The chain's CDR3 is CASSSVGQNYNEQFF. Written as DNA, the CDR3 is TGTGCCAGCAGCTCAGTGGGACAGAACTACAATGAGCAGTTCTTC.

The V gene is TRBV7-9, the J gene TRBJ1-4; D gene uncertain. V was shortened by 5 bases and J by 7 bases, with 14 bases between the two germline ends. This CDR3 has 14 residues. CDR1 is SEHNR, CDR2 FQNEAQ, per germline (reference sequence). CDR3 protein: CASSPTGVIEKLFF. The CDR3 region has the DNA TGTGCCAGCAGCCCGACCGGGGTGATTGAAAAACTGTTTTTT.

The chain combines TRBV29-1 with TRBJ2-1, with TRBD2 matching over 11 bases. V dropped 6 bases and J dropped 7; count of bases not matched to a gene: 5. Germline values: CDR1 SQVTM, CDR2 ANQGSEA. The CDR3 is made up of 13 amino acids. CDR3 in DNA: TGCAGCGTAATAGCGGGAGGGAGGAATGAGCAGTTCTTC. Amino acids: CSVIAGGRNEQFF.

The CDR3 protein is CASSQEIVDRNIQYF. The CDR3 DNA follows: TGTGCCAGCAGCCAAGAAATCGTGGACAGAAACATTCAGTACTTC. The rearrangement uses TRBV4-2 and TRBJ2-4; D possibly corresponds to TRBD1 (6 bases). This CDR3 contains 15 residues. Germline values: CDR1 LGHNA, CDR2 YNFKEQ. The V gene lost 0 bases and the J gene lost 6 bases, with 12 bases spanning the gap.

CDR3 residues: CASSMGRDGRNTIYF. The CDR3 bases are TGTGCCAGTAGTATGGGCAGGGATGGACGAAACACCATATATTTT. V gene TRBV19 combines with J gene TRBJ1-3; a weak D match, TRBD1 (5 bases). V was clipped by 3 bases and J by 5 bases, with 14 bases between them. The CDR3 is 15 amino acids. In germline, CDR1 is LNHDA, CDR2 SQIVND (reference sequence).

This clone occurred many times. The rearrangement uses TRBV7-8 and TRBJ2-7; D call uncertain. CDR3 length: 15 amino acids. V was cut by 0 bases and J by 3 bases, with 12 bases left in between. Germline V CDR1 and CDR2: SGHVS, FQNEAQ. Here the CDR3 DNA reads TGTGCCAGCAGCTTAGCGGATGATAGGAACTACGAGCAGTACTTC. It encodes CASSLADDRNYEQYF.

The genes are TRBV6-6 and TRBJ2-1; TRBD2 might be the D (7 bases). This CDR3 contains 15 residues. CDR1 is MNHNY and CDR2 is SVGAGI in the germline V gene (reference sequence). V was cut by 8 bases and J by 0 bases, with 14 bases left in between. The CDR3 here is CASQEGGSSYNEQFF. The CDR3 nucleotides are TGTGCCAGCCAAGAGGGGGGGAGCTCCTACAATGAGCAGTTCTTC.

This chain joins TRBV13 and TRBJ1-3; no clear D. V lost 5 bases and J lost 5, with 13 bases in between. The CDR3 loop spans 14 amino acids. The germline V gene has CDR1 PRHDT and CDR2 FYEKMQ (reference sequence). The CDR3 here is CASSQPRVRNTIYF. Written as DNA, the CDR3 is TGTGCCAGCAGCCAACCTCGGGTTAGAAACACCATATATTTT.

The rearrangement uses TRBV2 and TRBJ2-1; D not certain. Per the germline V gene, CDR1 is SNHLY and CDR2 is FYNNEI. Between the trimmed V and J ends, which lost 4 bases and 4 bases, there was a span of 8 bases. CDR3 length: 13 residues. The CDR3 is CASSVDGYNEQFF. In nucleotides, the CDR3 is TGTGCCAGCAGTGTAGACGGGTACAATGAGCAGTTCTTC.

This chain's CDR3 is CASSYVGQGETQYF. The CDR3 nucleotides read TGTGCCAGCAGTTACGTGGGACAGGGTGAGACCCAGTACTTC. V and J are TRBV6-5 and TRBJ2-5; 9 bases map to TRBD1. The CDR3 runs 14 residues. Germline V gene lookup returns CDR1 MNHEY and CDR2 SVGAGI. V lost 2 bases to trimming and J lost 5 bases; unmatched junction nucleotides: 3.